This entry describes one T cell receptor (beta chain). Its antigen remains unknown. The sample comes from a study of cytomegalovirus exposure and HLA in healthy donors. Study summary: Prior work identified around 120 million unique TCR beta sequences in around 170 million T cells.

With 2 bases removed from V and 4 bases from J, the gap between germline ends came to 8 bases. From germline, CDR1 is SEHNR and CDR2 FQNEAQ (reference sequence). This CDR3 spans 13 amino acids. Study-wide points: A prior analysis recorded that most TCR beta V segments were productive about 90% or about 30% of the time. There were some public TCRs occurring in many donors, but most TCR sequences were rare.

Donors likely had unrecorded immune exposures despite being nominally healthy when sampled. Vbeta (60) and Jbeta (13) primers were used in the PCR. TCRdb's copy holds only in-frame clones and misses some; the assay was immunoSEQ multiplex PCR. The sample shows 200,000 or so clones, around 85% of them seen only once. Sequenced material: PBMCs. The receptor's source is a human donor in good health. V and J are TRBV7-9 and TRBJ1-1; maybe TRBD1 (5 bases). CDR3 nucleotide sequence: TGTGCCAGCAGCTTACAGGGTCCCACTGAAGCTTTCTTT. It codes for CASSLQGPTEAFF.